The 12 T cell receptor beta chains listed next were all sequenced from one sample in a study of blood T cells in healthy people across ages (dated by TCRdb to between 2014 and 2017). Receptor libraries were prepared by 5' RACE. Sequencer: Illumina HiSeq 2500. The second PCR ran for roughly 7 to 11 cycles and used a J-beta primer mix along with a sample-barcoded 5' primer. TCRdb reran the public reads through fastp at Q25 and MiXCR, keeping productive beta chains. Entries that share a CDR3 protein sequence are merged under the most common genes and DNA. The sample contains 1.5 million to 2 million distinct CDR3 sequences, roughly 27% of them found a single time. More than 6% of the sample belongs to the ten largest clones. Sequencing was done on a sample of blood. All receptors derive from a woman in her twenties or thirties in good health.

Ten or more counts support this clonotype. This chain connects TRBV11-2 to TRBJ2-3; D uncertain. Trimming took 1 base from V and 6 from J, leaving 14 bases between them. This CDR3 has 15 residues. CDR1 and CDR2 (germline): SGHAT, FQNNGV. CDR3 sequence (DNA): TGTGCCAGCAGCTTAGCACGGTCACCCGGGGATACGCAGTATTTT. Translation gives CASSLARSPGDTQYF. The full variable domain, in which reference TRBV11-2 and TRBJ2-3 provide the parts outside the CDR3, is EAGVAQSPRYKIIEKRQSVAFWCNPISGHATLYWYQQILGQGPKLLIQFQNNGVVDDSQLPKDRFSAERLKGVDSTLKIQPAKLEDSAVYLCASSLARSPGDTQYFGPGTRLTVL.

This clonotype was detected a few times. This sequence joins TRBV5-1 and TRBJ2-1; 8 nucleotides match TRBD2. The CDR3 runs to 17 residues. J gave up 1 base and V 0 bases, and 6 bases lay outside the gene matches. Germline V gene data show CDR1 as SGHRS and CDR2 as YFSETQ. CDR3 region: CASSLAVGGASYNEQFF. CDR3 nucleotide sequence: TGCGCCAGCAGCTTGGCCGTCGGGGGGGCTTCCTACAATGAGCAGTTCTTC.

In its sample, this clonotype was seen a few times. The J gene is TRBJ2-5, the V gene TRBV6-5; tentatively, D is TRBD1 (5 bases). Germline CDR1 MNHEY, CDR2 SVGAGI. This CDR3 is built from 15 residues. V gave up 2 bases and J gave up 9 bases, with 19 bases separating them. The CDR3 bases are TGTGCCAGCAGTTACGACTCGGAAGCAGGGTGGGCCCAGTACTTC. This sequence encodes CASSYDSEAGWAQYF.

The chain has TRBV7-9 and TRBJ1-1; 8 bases fit TRBD1. The CDR3 runs 16 residues. V dropped 6 bases and J dropped 0; count of bases not matched to a gene: 9. Looked up from germline, CDR1 is SEHNR and CDR2 is FQNEAQ (reference sequence). CDR3 DNA: TGTGCCAGCAGGTCCGGGACAGGTACTTTGAACACTGAAGCTTTCTTT. Protein product: CASRSGTGTLNTEAFF.

This clonotype has at least ten counts. The V gene is TRBV7-2, the J gene TRBJ1-5, with no clear D. V lost 0 bases and J lost 0, with 3 bases in between. The germline CDR1 and CDR2 sequences are SGHTA and FQGNSA. The CDR3 totals 14 residues. For the CDR3, the DNA is TGTGCCAGCAGCTTAGCGATTAGCAATCAGCCCCAGCATTTT. This translates into CASSLAISNQPQHF.

The chain combines TRBV27 with TRBJ2-2; 11 bases line up with TRBD2. CDR3 size: 15 residues. Trimming at V came to 3 bases and at J to 7 bases, leaving 4 bases not matched to a gene. CDR1 and CDR2 (germline): MNHEY, SMNVEV (reference sequence). The CDR3 spells CASSLTSGDYGELFF. The DNA for the CDR3 is TGTGCCAGCAGTTTGACTAGCGGGGACTACGGGGAGCTGTTTTTT.

The chain is built from TRBV6-5 and TRBJ1-6; D remains ambiguous. This CDR3 is 15 amino acids long. CDR1 MNHEY and CDR2 SVGAGI come from the germline V gene. V lost 7 bases to trimming and J lost 3 bases, with 13 bases between them. The CDR3 DNA sequence: TGTGCCAGCATCCAGGCGGTGGGCTATAATTCACCCCTCCACTTT. Its protein is CASIQAVGYNSPLHF.

The chain combines TRBV30 with TRBJ1-1; D is uncertain. V was cut by 0 bases and J by 0 bases, with 11 bases left in between. The germline CDR1 and CDR2 sequences are GTSNPN and SVGIG (reference sequence). The CDR3 consists of 15 residues. In nucleotides, the CDR3 is TGTGCCTGGAGTGTCTGGCCAGATATGAACACTGAAGCTTTCTTT. It yields the protein CAWSVWPDMNTEAFF.

Note on this clonotype: This may arise from a read error, as a much more abundant clone is one base away. The V gene is TRBV29-1, the J gene TRBJ2-7; TRBD2 is a possible D gene (7 bases). Trimming cost V 6 bases and J 6 bases, with 15 bases left between them. The CDR3 is 12 residues long. Germline lookup yields CDR1 SQVTM and CDR2 ANQGSEA. CDR3 protein: CSVGGAFLEQYF. CDR3 bases: TGCAGCGTGGGGGGGGCCTTCCTCGAGCAGTACTTC.

The rearrangement uses TRBV2 and TRBJ2-1, with TRBD2 as a possible D gene (6 bases). CDR1 SNHLY and CDR2 FYNNEI come from the germline V gene. Trimming left V 1 base short and J 6 bases short, with 16 bases between. This CDR3 contains 16 residues. The CDR3 DNA reads as TGTGCCAGCAGTGAAGGTGGGGCGGGGCGCTCCAATGAGCAGTTCTTC. Protein sequence: CASSEGGAGRSNEQFF.

Regarding this clonotype: A much larger clonotype is one base distant, so this may be a read error. V gene TRBV7-2 combines with J gene TRBJ1-2; D is undetermined. CDR1 is SGHTA and CDR2 is FQGNSA in the germline V gene. This CDR3 comprises 13 residues. The CDR3: CVSSLLRGDGYTF. The DNA for the CDR3 is TGTGTCAGCAGCTTGCTACGAGGCGACGGCTACACCTTC.

This clonotype appeared a few times. J is TRBJ2-7 and V is TRBV16; 9 bases are shared with TRBD2. The CDR3 extends over 14 amino acids. J was trimmed by 6 bases and V by 6 bases; bases with no gene match: 9. The germline CDR1 and CDR2 sequences are KGHSY and FQNENV. This chain's CDR3 is CASRRAGGPGEQYF. Written as DNA, the CDR3 is TGTGCCAGCAGAAGAGCGGGAGGACCCGGCGAGCAGTACTTC.